The T cell receptor (beta chain) described here comes from a study of control samples from healthy donors and cancer patients. CDR3 length equals 16 residues. Trimming took off 5 bases at V and 1 base at J, with 18 bases between the two ends. Germline V lookup: CDR1 SGHAT, CDR2 FQNNGV. TCRdb's copy holds only in-frame clones and misses some; the assay was immunoSEQ multiplex PCR. The sample carries approximately 50,000 clones, about 85% recorded once. The receptor's source is a man aged 60 to 75 with head and neck cancer. Sequencing input: PBMCs. The V call is TRBV11-2, the J call TRBJ2-7; the D gene is possibly TRBD2 (5 bases). In DNA form, the CDR3 reads TGTGCCAGCAGCCCCATTTTAGCTTCGGGATCCTACGAGCAGTACTTC. Protein: CASSPILASGSYEQYF.